These T cell receptor beta chains were read from a single sample in a study of T cell repertoires in cytomegalovirus infection. TCRdb reprocessed the reads via MiXCR and lists one record per CDR3 protein. The repertoire holds 170,000 or so distinct CDR3 sequences, with approximately 15% as singletons. Specimen: PBMCs. Receptors originate from a human donor in good health (CMV status not recorded). Some clones in this sample may be carry-over from other donors' samples. Each CDR3 is given with its conserved first and last residue. The D gene is left open where the match is weak. The size field is filled for only some rows; it gives once, few, many or a size class.

>-|TRBJ2-7|-|TRBV29-1
TGCAGCGTTGAAGGTCTCGGTGGGGGCGCGGAGTACGAGCAGTACTTC
CSVEGLGGGAEYEQYF
>many|TRBJ1-3|-|TRBV7-2
TGTGCCAGCACCTTAGGGAACACCATATATTTT
CASTLGNTIYF
>-|TRBJ2-2|-|TRBV3-1
TGTGCCAGCAGCCAAGACGTACTAGCCGGGGAGCTGTTTTTT
CASSQDVLAGELFF
>few|TRBJ1-1|TRBD1|TRBV20-1
TGCAGTGCTTATAAGACAGGGGAGAACACTGAAGCTTTCTTT
CSAYKTGENTEAFF
>-|TRBJ2-1|TRBD2|TRBV12-3/TRBV12-4
TGTGCCAGCACCGAGACTAGCGGGACACGGAATGAGCAGGTCTTC
CASTETSGTRNEQVF
>many|TRBJ2-7|-|TRBV7-2
TGTGCCAGCAGACCCGGCCCCGGGACAACCTACGAGCAGTACTTC
CASRPGPGTTYEQYF
>-|TRBJ1-5|-|TRBV9
TGTGCCAGCAGCGTCTCCGGGTTGAGCAATCAGCCCCAGCATTTT
CASSVSGLSNQPQHF
>many|TRBJ2-1|-|TRBV7-2
TGTGCCAGCAGCTTAGTCGGTAGCGGACCGCTCAATGAGCAGTTCTTC
CASSLVGSGPLNEQFF
>-|TRBJ2-7|TRBD2|TRBV10-3
TGTGCCATCTCCCTACTAGCGGGTAGCGACGAGCAGTACTTC
CAISLLAGSDEQYF
>few|TRBJ2-1|TRBD2|TRBV6-2/TRBV6-3
TGTGCCAGCAGTTACTGGGGACTAGCGGGAGCCAATGAGCAGTTCTTC
CASSYWGLAGANEQFF
>many|TRBJ2-3|-|TRBV7-3
TGTGCCAGCAGCTTAATTGAGGGGGGGAGCACAGATACGCAGTATTTT
CASSLIEGGSTDTQYF
>few|TRBJ2-7|TRBD1|TRBV19
TGTGCCAGTAGTAGGGCCAGGGGGCCCTACGAGCAGTACTTC
CASSRARGPYEQYF
>many|TRBJ2-4|-|TRBV7-3
TGTGCCAGCAGCTTTCCCGGGATAGCCAAAAACATTCAGTACTTC
CASSFPGIAKNIQYF
>-|TRBJ2-7|TRBD2|TRBV7-9
TGTGCCAGCAGCTCGACGACTAGCGGAACCTACGAGCAGTACTTC
CASSSTTSGTYEQYF
>few|TRBJ2-3|TRBD2|TRBV7-3
TGTGCCAGCAGCTTCCAGCGGGGGAGCACAGATACGCAGTATTTT
CASSFQRGSTDTQYF
>-|TRBJ1-1|TRBD1|TRBV10-1
TGCGCCAGCAGTGTCCTCCAGGGGGGAACTGAAGCTTTCTTT
CASSVLQGGTEAFF
>few|TRBJ2-7|-|TRBV20-1
TGCAGCGCTGAAGAAAGTTGGGGGGAGGCCTACGAGCAGTACTTC
CSAEESWGEAYEQYF
>many|TRBJ1-1|-|TRBV6-2/TRBV6-3
TGTGCCAGCAGTTACTCGCCGGGGACTGAAGCTTTCTTT
CASSYSPGTEAFF
>many|TRBJ1-5|-|TRBV7-8
TGTGCCAGCAGCTTAGCGCGGGGCCCGGATGAGCCCCAGCATTTT
CASSLARGPDEPQHF
>many|TRBJ1-5|TRBD1|TRBV6-2/TRBV6-3
TGTGCCAGCAGGAGACAGGGTGATCAGCCCCAGCATTTT
CASRRQGDQPQHF
>many|TRBJ1-1|-|TRBV7-2
TGTGCCAGCAGCTTATCGCGCCGGGACGTCGAAGCTTTCTTT
CASSLSRRDVEAFF
>-|TRBJ2-7|-|TRBV12-3/TRBV12-4
TGTGCCAGCAGTCGAAGGGTTTCCTACGAGCAGTACTTC
CASSRRVSYEQYF
>many|TRBJ1-1|-|TRBV7-2
TGTGCCAGCAGCTTATCCGAGATGAACACTGAAGCTTTCTTT
CASSLSEMNTEAFF
>-|TRBJ1-1|-|TRBV6-1
TGTGCCAGCAGTGAATATAACTGGATGAACACTGAAGCTTTCTTT
CASSEYNWMNTEAFF
>-|TRBJ1-5|-|TRBV11-2
TGTGCCAGCAGCTTAGAGGAGGGGAGCAATCAGCCCCAGCATTTT
CASSLEEGSNQPQHF